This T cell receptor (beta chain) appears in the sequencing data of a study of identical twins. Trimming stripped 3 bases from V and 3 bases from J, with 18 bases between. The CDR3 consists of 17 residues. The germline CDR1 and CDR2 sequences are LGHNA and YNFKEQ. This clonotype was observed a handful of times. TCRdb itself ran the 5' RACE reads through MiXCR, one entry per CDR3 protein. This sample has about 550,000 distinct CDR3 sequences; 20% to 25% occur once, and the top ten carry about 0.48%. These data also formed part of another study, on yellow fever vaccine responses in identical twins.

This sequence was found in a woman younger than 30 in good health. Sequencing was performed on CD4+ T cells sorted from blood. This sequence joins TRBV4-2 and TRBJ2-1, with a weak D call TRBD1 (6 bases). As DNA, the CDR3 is TGTGCCAGCAGCCAGTTTTCCGGGACAACTTTCTACAATGAGCAGTTCTTC. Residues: CASSQFSGTTFYNEQFF.